Reported below is one T cell receptor beta chain. What it binds is unknown. Trimming stripped 4 bases from V and 4 bases from J, with 16 bases between. Germline CDR1 reads MGHDK; CDR2 reads SYGVNS. CDR3 length: 15 residues. The data originate from a study of post-analysis software for immune sequencing data. Study background: Included among the disease courses, which were recorded for the cohort, were relapsing-remitting, secondary progressive and progressive-relapsing multiple sclerosis.

Study-wide points: About 5 TRBV segments, including TRBV5-6, TRBV5-1 and TRBV20-1, were more frequent in patients than controls. Batch-mates among the samples co-clustered strongly by F measure.

Unique molecular identifiers were carried by the TCR beta cDNA libraries. Using its own MiXCR run on the PCR reads, TCRdb lists one record per CDR3 protein. The table includes fewer than 850,000 distinct CDR3 sequences, around 42% detected once. The V and J genes are TRBV25-1 and TRBJ1-1, with D maybe TRBD1 (6 bases). This clonotype was obtained from a girl between 5 and 17 years old with multiple sclerosis. The material sequenced was blood. CDR3 sequence (DNA): TGTGCCAGCAGTGCCTGGGGGACCAGGGGCACTGAAGCTTTCTTT. This encodes CASSAWGTRGTEAFF.